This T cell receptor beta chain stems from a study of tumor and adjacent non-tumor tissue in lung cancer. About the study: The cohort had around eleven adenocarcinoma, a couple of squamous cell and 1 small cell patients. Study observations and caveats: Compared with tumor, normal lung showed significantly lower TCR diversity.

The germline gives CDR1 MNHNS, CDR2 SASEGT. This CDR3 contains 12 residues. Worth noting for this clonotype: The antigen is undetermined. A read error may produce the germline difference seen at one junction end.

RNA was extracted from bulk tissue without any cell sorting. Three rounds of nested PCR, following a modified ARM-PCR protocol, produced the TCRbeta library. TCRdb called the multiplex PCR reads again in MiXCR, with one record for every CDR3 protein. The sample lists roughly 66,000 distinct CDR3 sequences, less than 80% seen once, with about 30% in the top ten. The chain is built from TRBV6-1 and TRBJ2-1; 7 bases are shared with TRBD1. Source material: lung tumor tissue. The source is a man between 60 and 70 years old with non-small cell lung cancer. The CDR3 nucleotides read TGTACCAGCAGCTCTACAGGGGCCGAGCAGTTCTTC. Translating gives CTSSSTGAEQFF.